Listed here are 24 T cell receptor beta chains from one sample, sequenced in a study of blood T cells in healthy people across ages. A J-beta primer mix and a sample-barcoded 5' primer were used in a second PCR of about 7 to 12 cycles. TCRdb itself ran the 5' RACE reads through MiXCR, one entry per CDR3 protein. The repertoire holds 730,000 or so distinct CDR3 sequences, with roughly 43% as singletons. Sequenced sample: blood. These receptors were collected from a man of 80 years or more in good health.

DNA for the CDR3: TGTGCCAGCAGCCAAGATCAAGCAAACCAAGAGACCCAGTACTTC. It encodes CASSQDQANQETQYF. This rearrangement joins TRBV4-2 to TRBJ2-5; D call uncertain. The V gene lost 0 bases and the J gene lost 0 bases, with 8 bases spanning the gap. The CDR3 covers 15 residues. Per the germline V gene, CDR1 is LGHNA and CDR2 is YNFKEQ.

CDR3: CASSGSGTGNDEQYF. Here the CDR3 DNA reads TGTGCCAGCTCTGGCTCCGGGACAGGGAATGACGAGCAGTACTTC. The chain recombines TRBV25-1 with TRBJ2-5; 9 bases are shared with TRBD1. The J call may be incorrect, as the DNA end agrees better with TRBJ2-7. Per the germline V gene, CDR1 is MGHDK and CDR2 is SYGVNS. The CDR3 sequence is 15 residues long.

This clonotype appeared many times. The genes are TRBV20-1 and TRBJ2-7; D is unclear. The CDR3 sequence is 14 residues long. Germline V CDR1 and CDR2: DFQATT, SNEGSKA (reference sequence). V was pared by 0 bases and J by 1 base, with 10 bases between. CDR3 loop: CSAREGALSYEQYF. The CDR3 DNA follows: TGCAGTGCTAGAGAAGGAGCCTTATCCTACGAGCAGTACTTC.

The chain has TRBV19 and TRBJ1-1; D unresolved. CDR1 and CDR2 (germline): LNHDA, SQIVND (reference sequence). V was shortened by 6 bases and J by 1 base, with 15 bases between the two germline ends. This CDR3 comprises 15 residues. The CDR3 DNA reads TGTGCCAGTAGAATCTTAACCGTCGGGAACACTGAAGCTTTCTTT. Translated: CASRILTVGNTEAFF.

The chain carries TRBV7-6 and TRBJ1-3; D might be TRBD1 (6 bases). With 5 bases removed from V and 8 bases from J, the gap between germline ends came to 16 bases. The CDR3 contains 14 residues. Germline CDR1 and CDR2: SGHVS and FNYEAQ. The CDR3 coding sequence is TGTGCCAGCAGCCCCGCTCGAGGGGGGGACACCATATATTTT. Amino acids: CASSPARGGDTIYF. Full variable domain (missing parts from reference TRBV7-6 and TRBJ1-3): GAGVSQSPRYKVTKRGQDVALRCDPISGHVSLYWYRQALGQGPEFLTYFNYEAQQDKSGLPNDRFSAERPEGSISTLTIQRTEQRDSAMYRCASSPARGGDTIYFGEGSWLTVV.

The V and J genes are TRBV30 and TRBJ2-3; 8 bases map to TRBD2. CDR1 is GTSNPN, CDR2 SVGIG, per germline (reference sequence). V lost 0 bases, J lost 6 bases, and 5 bases stayed unmatched. CDR3 length equals 14 residues. CDR3 sequence (DNA): TGTGCCTGGAGTGTGCAGTCTAGCGGGGATACGCAGTATTTT. This sequence encodes CAWSVQSSGDTQYF.

In regard to this clonotype: This may come from a read error, since a much larger clone is one base off. DNA of the CDR3: TGTGCCAACAGCCAAGTGAATACATATTATAGTAAAAACATTCAGTACTTC. Translated, it gives CANSQVNTYYSKNIQYF. The V call is TRBV4-2, the J call TRBJ2-4; D call uncertain. Germline loops: CDR1 LGHNA, CDR2 YNFKEQ. CDR3 length: 17 residues.

This clonotype was observed a handful of times. The J gene is TRBJ2-5, the V gene TRBV29-1; D is unclear. Germline V gene lookup returns CDR1 SQVTM and CDR2 ANQGSEA. This CDR3 region has 16 residues. The V end was cut by 7 bases, the J end by 2 bases, with 23 bases between. In DNA form, the CDR3 reads TGCAGCGGGTTTTTAACGCTCGCAGGATATCAAGAGACCCAGTACTTC. Protein sequence: CSGFLTLAGYQETQYF.

The chain employs TRBV20-1 and TRBJ2-5, with 9 bases fitting TRBD2. The CDR3 contains 14 residues. The V and J ends lost 4 bases and 3 bases, in that order; junction bases with no gene match: 6. Germline V lookup: CDR1 DFQATT, CDR2 SNEGSKA (reference sequence). The CDR3 here is CSAKTVAGEETQYF. CDR3 sequence (DNA): TGCAGTGCTAAGACGGTAGCGGGAGAAGAGACCCAGTACTTC.

This clonotype was counted at least ten times. The gene calls are TRBV6-5 and TRBJ1-2, with 7 nucleotides matching TRBD1. V lost 7 bases to trimming and J lost 6 bases; unmatched junction nucleotides: 11. The germline gives CDR1 MNHEY, CDR2 SVGAGI. The CDR3 contains 14 residues. In DNA form, the CDR3 reads TGTGCCAGCAAAGAAACAGGGGAAGGAAATGGCTACACCTTC. Amino acids: CASKETGEGNGYTF.

This chain uses TRBV7-8 with TRBJ1-5; D is ambiguous. The V end was cut by 0 bases, the J end by 5 bases, with 11 bases between. Looked up from germline, CDR1 is SGHVS and CDR2 is FQNEAQ. The CDR3 loop spans 15 amino acids. CDR3 DNA: TGTGCCAGCAGCTTAGCCGGGGTTGGGGATCAGCCCCAGCATTTT. Translating it yields CASSLAGVGDQPQHF.

Only a few counts were recorded for this clonotype. This chain links TRBV14 with TRBJ1-2, with D perhaps matching TRBD1 (6 bases). Trimming shortened V by 0 bases and J by 4 bases, and 12 bases separated the two germline ends. This CDR3 is 15 amino acids long. Germline assignment: CDR1 SGHDN and CDR2 FVKESK. In DNA form, the CDR3 reads TGTGCCAGCAGCCAAGATCGGGGGCTGAGCTATGGCTACACCTTC. Translated: CASSQDRGLSYGYTF. Complete variable domain (other parts from reference TRBV14 and TRBJ1-2): EAGVTQFPSHSVIEKGQTVTLRCDPISGHDNLYWYRRVMGKEIKFLLHFVKESKQDESGMPNNRFLAERTGGTYSTLKVQPAELEDSGVYFCASSQDRGLSYGYTFGSGTRLTVV.

This clonotype was observed at least ten times. The chain has TRBV6-2 or TRBV6-3 and TRBJ2-3, with a weak D call TRBD1 (5 bases). The CDR3 runs to 14 residues. The germline V gene has CDR1 MNHEY and CDR2 SVGEGT. V shed 7 bases and J shed 2 bases, with 13 bases lying between them. This CDR3 reads CASKPGHSTDTQYF. The CDR3 bases are TGTGCCAGCAAACCCGGACATTCCACAGATACGCAGTATTTT.

In its sample, this clonotype was seen a few times. This rearrangement joins TRBV29-1 to TRBJ2-1; 10 bases line up with TRBD1. The CDR3 loop spans 13 amino acids. With 8 bases clipped from V and 5 bases from J, the junction kept 6 bases outside the gene matches. The V gene's germline CDR1 is SQVTM and CDR2 ANQGSEA. The DNA for the CDR3 is TGCAGCACGGACAGGGGGGCCGACAATGAGCAGTTCTTC. Translation gives CSTDRGADNEQFF.

This clonotype appeared many times. The gene calls are TRBV21-1 and TRBJ2-6; the D call of TRBD2 is as the table states it, not checked on the DNA. TRBV21-1 is termed a pseudogene. CDR3 size: 17 residues. Written as DNA, the CDR3 is TGTGCCAGCAGCAAAGCTCGCTGGGACTTCACAGCCAACGTCCTGACTTTC. Amino acids: CASSKARWDFTANVLTF.

CDR3 residues: CASSNSNGGAPDTQYF. DNA for the CDR3: TGTGCCAGCAGTAATAGTAACGGGGGGGCCCCAGATACGCAGTATTTT. The chain has TRBV12-3 or TRBV12-4 and TRBJ2-3; 8 bases are shared with TRBD2. V lost 5 bases, J lost 4 bases, and 11 bases stayed unmatched. The CDR3 is 16 amino acids.

At least ten counts were recorded for this clonotype. This chain joins TRBV25-1 and TRBJ2-5, with 7 bases matching TRBD1. CDR1 and CDR2 from the germline V gene are MGHDK and SYGVNS. CDR3 length: 16 residues. V gave up 3 bases and J gave up 3 bases; unmatched junction bases: 10. DNA for the CDR3: TGTGCCAGCAGTGACTGGACAGGTGCCACGAAAGAGACCCAGTACTTC. Its translation: CASSDWTGATKETQYF.

The V gene is TRBV7-2, the J gene TRBJ2-1, with unresolved D. Germline loops: CDR1 SGHTA, CDR2 FQGNSA. V lost 4 bases to trimming and J lost 9 bases, with 10 bases between them. The CDR3 runs to 12 residues. CDR3 coding DNA: TGTGCCAGCAGCTCCCTGGGGATTGAGCAGTTCTTC. Its translation: CASSSLGIEQFF.

This sequence joins TRBV18 and TRBJ1-3; D perhaps matches TRBD1 (6 bases). V was clipped by 2 bases and J by 2 bases, with 13 bases between them. Germline CDR1 is KGHSH and CDR2 is LQKENI. CDR3 size: 16 residues. The CDR3 coding sequence is TGTGCCAGCTCACCATATTCCGGGGGCGCTGGAAACACCATATATTTT. It is translated as CASSPYSGGAGNTIYF.

The chain uses TRBV12-3 or TRBV12-4 and TRBJ1-2; D not certain. The CDR3 loop spans 12 amino acids. V was pared by 4 bases and J by 7 bases, with 10 bases between. The CDR3 loop reads CASSSNIPGYTF. Written as DNA, the CDR3 is TGTGCCAGCAGTTCAAATATTCCTGGCTACACCTTC.

There are many counts of this clonotype. The CDR3 loop reads CASSDTGANNEQFF. For the CDR3, the DNA is TGTGCCAGCAGTGACACCGGGGCTAACAATGAGCAGTTCTTC. The J gene is TRBJ2-1, the V gene TRBV12-3 or TRBV12-4, with D perhaps given as TRBD1 or TRBD2 (5 bases each). V was trimmed by 5 bases and J by 5 bases, leaving 13 bases between them. This CDR3 region has 14 residues.

This chain connects TRBV7-8 to TRBJ1-1; D unresolved. Trimming removed 1 base from V and 2 bases from J, with 11 bases in between. Germline assignment: CDR1 SGHVS and CDR2 FQNEAQ. The CDR3 contains 15 residues. CDR3 in DNA: TGTGCCAGCAGCTTAGAGCGGGCGGCAAACACTGAAGCTTTCTTT. This sequence encodes CASSLERAANTEAFF.

The DNA for the CDR3 is TGTGCCAGCAGACCTGATGGGGGGCAAGAGACCCAGTACTTC. Amino acid sequence: CASRPDGGQETQYF. The chain uses TRBV7-2 and TRBJ2-5; D may be TRBD2 (6 bases). The germline V gene encodes CDR1 SGHTA and CDR2 FQGNSA. This CDR3 has 14 residues. The V and J ends lost 6 bases and 2 bases respectively, with 13 bases between them.

The CDR3 DNA sequence: TGTGCCAGCAGTTTCGGACAGGGAAAGGGGTGGTACGAGCAGTACTTC. Amino acids: CASSFGQGKGWYEQYF. This rearrangement joins TRBV6-6 to TRBJ2-7, with 8 bases identical to TRBD1. This CDR3 has 16 residues. The V gene's germline CDR1 is MNHNY and CDR2 SVGAGI (reference sequence). V lost 4 bases to trimming and J lost 4 bases; unmatched junction nucleotides: 12.